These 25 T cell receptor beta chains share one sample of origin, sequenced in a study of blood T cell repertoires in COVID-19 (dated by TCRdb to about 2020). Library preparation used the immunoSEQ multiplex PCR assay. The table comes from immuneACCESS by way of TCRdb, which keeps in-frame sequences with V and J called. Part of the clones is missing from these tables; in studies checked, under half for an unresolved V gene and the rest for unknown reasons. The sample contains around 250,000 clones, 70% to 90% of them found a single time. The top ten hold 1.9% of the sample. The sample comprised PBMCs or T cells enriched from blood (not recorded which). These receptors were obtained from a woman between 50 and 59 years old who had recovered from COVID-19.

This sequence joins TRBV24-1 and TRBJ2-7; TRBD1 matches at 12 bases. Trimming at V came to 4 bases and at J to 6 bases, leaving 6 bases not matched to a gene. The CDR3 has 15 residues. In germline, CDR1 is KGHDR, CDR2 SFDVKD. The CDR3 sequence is CATSDTGTGGGEQYF. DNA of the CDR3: TGTGCCACCAGTGACACCGGGACAGGGGGCGGCGAGCAGTACTTC.

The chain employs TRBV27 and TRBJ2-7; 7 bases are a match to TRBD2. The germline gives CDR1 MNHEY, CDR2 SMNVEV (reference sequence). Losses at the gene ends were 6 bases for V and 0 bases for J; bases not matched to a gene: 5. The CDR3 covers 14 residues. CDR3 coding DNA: TGTGCCAGCAGCGGGAGGATAAGCTCCTACGAGCAGTACTTC. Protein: CASSGRISSYEQYF.

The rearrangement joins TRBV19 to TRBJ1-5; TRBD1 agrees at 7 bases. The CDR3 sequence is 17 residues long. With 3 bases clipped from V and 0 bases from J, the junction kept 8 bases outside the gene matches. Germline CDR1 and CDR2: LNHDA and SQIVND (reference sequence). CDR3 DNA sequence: TGTGCCAGTAGTATTGGGCAGGGGGGAATTAGCAATCAGCCCCAGCATTTT. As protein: CASSIGQGGISNQPQHF.

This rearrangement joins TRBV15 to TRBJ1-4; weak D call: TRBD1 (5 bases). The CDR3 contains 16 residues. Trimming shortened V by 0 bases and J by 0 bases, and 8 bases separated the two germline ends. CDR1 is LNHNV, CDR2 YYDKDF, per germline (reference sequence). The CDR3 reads CATSRDRGATNEKLFF. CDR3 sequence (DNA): TGTGCCACCAGCAGAGATCGGGGGGCAACTAATGAAAAACTGTTTTTT.

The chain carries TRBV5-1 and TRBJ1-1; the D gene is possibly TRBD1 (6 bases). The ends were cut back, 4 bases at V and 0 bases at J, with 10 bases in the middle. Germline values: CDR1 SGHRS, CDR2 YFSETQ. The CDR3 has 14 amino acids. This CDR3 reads CASSASGVNTEAFF. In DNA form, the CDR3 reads TGCGCCAGCAGCGCCTCAGGGGTGAACACTGAAGCTTTCTTT.

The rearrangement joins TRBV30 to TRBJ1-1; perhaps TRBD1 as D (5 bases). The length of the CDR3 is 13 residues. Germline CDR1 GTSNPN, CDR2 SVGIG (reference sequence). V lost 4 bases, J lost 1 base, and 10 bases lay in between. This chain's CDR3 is CAWTVGGNTEAFF. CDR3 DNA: TGTGCCTGGACCGTGGGGGGGAACACTGAAGCTTTCTTT. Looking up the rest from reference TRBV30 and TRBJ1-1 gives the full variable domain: SQTIHQWPATLVQPVGSPLSLECTVEGTSNPNLYWYRQAAGRGLQLLFYSVGIGQISSEVPQNLSASRPQDRQFILSSKKLLLSDSGFYLCAWTVGGNTEAFFGQGTRLTVV.

The CDR3 coding sequence is TGCGCCAGCAGCTTGGCCGGAGAGAACACTGAAGCTTTCTTT. As protein: CASSLAGENTEAFF. This sequence joins TRBV5-1 and TRBJ1-1; D uncertain. Germline V gene data show CDR1 as SGHRS and CDR2 as YFSETQ. Trimming took 0 bases from V and 1 from J, leaving 7 bases between them. CDR3 length: 14 amino acids.

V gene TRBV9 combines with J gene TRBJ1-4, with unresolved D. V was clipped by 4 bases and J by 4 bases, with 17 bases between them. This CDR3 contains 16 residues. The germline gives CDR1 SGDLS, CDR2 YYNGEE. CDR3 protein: CASSPSEGTYNEKLFF. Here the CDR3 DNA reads TGTGCCAGCAGCCCTTCCGAGGGAACTTATAATGAAAAACTGTTTTTT.

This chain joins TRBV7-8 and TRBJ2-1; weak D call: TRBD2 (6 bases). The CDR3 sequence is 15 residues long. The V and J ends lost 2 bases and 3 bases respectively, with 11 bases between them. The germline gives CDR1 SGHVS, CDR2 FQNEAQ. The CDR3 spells CASSLSSGYYNEQFF. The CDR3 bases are TGTGCCAGCAGCTTAAGTAGCGGATACTACAATGAGCAGTTCTTC.

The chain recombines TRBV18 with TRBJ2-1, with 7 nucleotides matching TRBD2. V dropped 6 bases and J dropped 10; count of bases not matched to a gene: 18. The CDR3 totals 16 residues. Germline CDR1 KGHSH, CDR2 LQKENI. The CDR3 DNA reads TGTGCCAGCTCCCCTCCCGGCCTAGCGGAAGGTTCGGAGCAGTTCTTC. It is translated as CASSPPGLAEGSEQFF.

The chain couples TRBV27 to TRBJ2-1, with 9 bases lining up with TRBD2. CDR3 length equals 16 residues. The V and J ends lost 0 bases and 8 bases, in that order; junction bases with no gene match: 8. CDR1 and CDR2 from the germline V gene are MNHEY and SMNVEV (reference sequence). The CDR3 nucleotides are TGTGCCAGCAGTTTATCTTACGCTAGCGGGACGGATGAGCAGTTCTTC. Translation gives CASSLSYASGTDEQFF.

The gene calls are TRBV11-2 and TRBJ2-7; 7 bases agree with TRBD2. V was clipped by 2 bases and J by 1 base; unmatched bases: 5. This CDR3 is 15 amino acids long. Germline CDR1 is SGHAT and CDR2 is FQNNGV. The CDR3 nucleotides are TGTGCCAGCAGCTTACGGGGGGTGGATTCCTACGAGCAGTACTTC. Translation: CASSLRGVDSYEQYF.

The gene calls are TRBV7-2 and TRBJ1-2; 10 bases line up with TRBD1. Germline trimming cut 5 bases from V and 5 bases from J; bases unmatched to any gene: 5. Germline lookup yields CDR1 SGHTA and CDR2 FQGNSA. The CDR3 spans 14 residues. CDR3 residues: CASSTQDRGYGYTF. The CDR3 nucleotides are TGTGCCAGCAGCACGCAGGACAGGGGGTATGGCTACACCTTC.

In nucleotides, the CDR3 is TGTGCCAGCAGACAGACAGGGGCGAATGCCGGGGAGCTGTTTTTT. It encodes CASRQTGANAGELFF. The chain is built from TRBV28 and TRBJ2-2, with 8 nucleotides matching TRBD1. CDR1 and CDR2 (germline): MDHEN, SYDVKM. The CDR3 has 15 amino acids. V dropped 6 bases and J dropped 6; count of bases not matched to a gene: 9. Full variable domain (outside the CDR3, taken from reference TRBV28 and TRBJ2-2): DVKVTQSSRYLVKRTGEKVFLECVQDMDHENMFWYRQDPGLGLRLIYFSYDVKMKEKGDIPEGYSVSREKKERFSLILESASTNQTSMYLCASRQTGANAGELFFGEGSRLTVL.

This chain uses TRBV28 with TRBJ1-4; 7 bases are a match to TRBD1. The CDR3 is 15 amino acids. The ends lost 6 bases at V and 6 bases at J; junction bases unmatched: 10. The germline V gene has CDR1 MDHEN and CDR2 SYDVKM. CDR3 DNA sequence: TGTGCCAGCAGCCAGCTCAGGGGGAAGGATGAAAAACTGTTTTTT. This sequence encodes CASSQLRGKDEKLFF.

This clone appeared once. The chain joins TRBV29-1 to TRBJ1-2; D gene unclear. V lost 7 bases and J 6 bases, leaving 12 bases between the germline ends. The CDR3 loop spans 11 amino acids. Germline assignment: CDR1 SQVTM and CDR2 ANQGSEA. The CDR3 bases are TGCAGCGCCGGGGAGGAAAATGGCTACACCTTC. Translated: CSAGEENGYTF.

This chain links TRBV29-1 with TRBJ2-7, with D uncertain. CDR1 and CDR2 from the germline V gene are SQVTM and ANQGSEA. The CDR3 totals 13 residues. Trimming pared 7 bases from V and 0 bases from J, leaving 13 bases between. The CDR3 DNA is TGCAGCGCCGCTGACTCGTACTCCTACGAGCAGTACTTC. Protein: CSAADSYSYEQYF.

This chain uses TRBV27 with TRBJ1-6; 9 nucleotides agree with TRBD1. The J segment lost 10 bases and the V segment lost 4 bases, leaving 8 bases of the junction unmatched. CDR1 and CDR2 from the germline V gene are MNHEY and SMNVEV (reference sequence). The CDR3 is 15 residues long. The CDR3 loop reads CASSSTGGGGSPLHF. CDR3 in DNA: TGTGCCAGCAGTTCCACAGGGGGCGGGGGATCACCCCTCCACTTT.

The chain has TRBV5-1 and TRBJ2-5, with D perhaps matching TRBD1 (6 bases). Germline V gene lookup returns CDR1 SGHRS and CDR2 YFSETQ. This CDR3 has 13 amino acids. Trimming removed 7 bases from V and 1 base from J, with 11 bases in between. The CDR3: CASLGAGQETQYF. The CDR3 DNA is TGCGCCAGCTTGGGGGCAGGCCAAGAGACCCAGTACTTC.

The CDR3 protein is CASSQKEGASEAFF. The CDR3 coding sequence is TGTGCCAGCAGCCAAAAGGAGGGGGCTTCTGAAGCTTTCTTT. The chain links TRBV4-2 to TRBJ1-1; TRBD1 matches at 7 bases. With V trimmed by 2 bases and J by 6 bases, 6 bases remained unmatched. Germline V gene data show CDR1 as LGHNA and CDR2 as YNFKEQ. CDR3 length: 14 residues.

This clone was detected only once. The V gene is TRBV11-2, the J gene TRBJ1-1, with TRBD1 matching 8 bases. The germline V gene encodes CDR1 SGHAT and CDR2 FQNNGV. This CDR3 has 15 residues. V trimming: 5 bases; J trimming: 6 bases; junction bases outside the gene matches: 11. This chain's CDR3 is CASSPRTGTVPEAFF. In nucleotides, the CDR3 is TGTGCCAGCAGCCCTAGGACAGGGACGGTGCCTGAAGCTTTCTTT.

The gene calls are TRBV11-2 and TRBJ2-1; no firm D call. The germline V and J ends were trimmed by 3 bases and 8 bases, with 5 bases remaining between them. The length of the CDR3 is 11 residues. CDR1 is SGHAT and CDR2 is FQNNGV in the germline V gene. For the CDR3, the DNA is TGTGCCAGCAGCTTTACGGATGAGCAGTTCTTC. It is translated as CASSFTDEQFF.

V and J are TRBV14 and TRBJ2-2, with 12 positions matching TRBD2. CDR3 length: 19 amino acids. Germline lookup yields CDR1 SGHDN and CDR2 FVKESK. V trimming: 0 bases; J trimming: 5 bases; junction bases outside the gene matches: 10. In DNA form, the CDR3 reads TGTGCCAGCAGCCAAGAGAAGTTACTAGCGGGAGGAGGGACCGGGGAGCTGTTTTTT. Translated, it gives CASSQEKLLAGGGTGELFF.

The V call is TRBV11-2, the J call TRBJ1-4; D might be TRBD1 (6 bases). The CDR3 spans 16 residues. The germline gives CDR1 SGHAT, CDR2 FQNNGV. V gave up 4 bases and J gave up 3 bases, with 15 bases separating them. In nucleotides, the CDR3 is TGTGCCAGCAGCTCCTCCTGGGGGCGACCTAATGAAAAACTGTTTTTT. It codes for CASSSSWGRPNEKLFF.

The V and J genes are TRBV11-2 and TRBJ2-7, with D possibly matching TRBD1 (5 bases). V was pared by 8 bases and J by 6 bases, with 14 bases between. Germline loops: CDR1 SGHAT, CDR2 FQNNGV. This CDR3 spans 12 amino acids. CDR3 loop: CASDAGLGEQYF. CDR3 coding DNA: TGTGCCAGCGATGCAGGGCTCGGCGAGCAGTACTTC.